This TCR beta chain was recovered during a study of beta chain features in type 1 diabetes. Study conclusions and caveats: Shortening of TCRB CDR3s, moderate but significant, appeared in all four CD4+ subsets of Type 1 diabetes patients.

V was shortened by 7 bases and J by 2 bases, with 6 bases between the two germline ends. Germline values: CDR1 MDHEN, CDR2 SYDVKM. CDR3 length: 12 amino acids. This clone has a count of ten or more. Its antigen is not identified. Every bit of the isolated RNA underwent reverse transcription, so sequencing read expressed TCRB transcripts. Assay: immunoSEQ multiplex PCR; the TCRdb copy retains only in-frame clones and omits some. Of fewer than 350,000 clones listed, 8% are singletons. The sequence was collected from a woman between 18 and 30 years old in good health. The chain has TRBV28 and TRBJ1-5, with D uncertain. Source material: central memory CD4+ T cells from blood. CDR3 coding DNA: TGTGCCAGCAACACGGGCAATCAGCCCCAGCATTTT. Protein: CASNTGNQPQHF.